The 22 T cell receptor beta chains in this list originate from one sample, sequenced in a study of T-cell memory formation after mild COVID-19. One entry per CDR3 protein, called by TCRdb with MiXCR from the 5' RACE reads. The sample carries hundreds of thousands of distinct CDR3 sequences, roughly 22% recorded once. The specimen was PBMCs or a T cell subset sorted from them (not recorded which). These TCRs come from an adult woman who had mild COVID-19 (a few samples of this study predate the infection). Cell type and time point are not known.

In its sample, this clonotype was seen once. J is TRBJ1-1 and V is TRBV6-2 or TRBV6-3; 8 bases agree with TRBD1. V trimming: 6 bases; J trimming: 7 bases; junction bases outside the gene matches: 7. Looked up from germline, CDR1 is MNHEY and CDR2 is SVGEGT. There are 13 residues in the CDR3. CDR3 amino acids: CASSRNRGDEAFF. CDR3 coding DNA: TGTGCCAGCAGCCGCAACAGGGGGGATGAAGCTTTCTTT.

The chain couples TRBV12-3 or TRBV12-4 to TRBJ1-1; no reliable D call. Trimming took off 6 bases at V and 4 bases at J, with 15 bases between the two ends. This CDR3 region has 14 residues. CDR3 in amino acids: CASSLEVQLTEAFF. CDR3 in DNA: TGTGCCAGCAGCCTAGAGGTACAGCTCACTGAAGCTTTCTTT.

This clonotype was seen repeatedly, ten times or more. V gene TRBV6-4 combines with J gene TRBJ2-3, with D perhaps matching TRBD2 (7 bases). Germline V gene data show CDR1 as MRHNA and CDR2 as SNTAGT. V was pared by 2 bases and J by 2 bases, with 8 bases between. This CDR3 has 14 amino acids. The CDR3 nucleotides are TGTGCCAGCAGTGACGGGGGGGCCACAGATACGCAGTATTTT. Translation: CASSDGGATDTQYF.

The chain is built from TRBV15 and TRBJ2-1, with a tentative D call TRBD1 (6 bases). Germline assignment: CDR1 LNHNV and CDR2 YYDKDF (reference sequence). The CDR3 contains 19 residues. Trimming took off 0 bases at V and 1 base at J, with 19 bases between the two ends. The CDR3 spells CATSRDLYGTLRSYNEQFF. DNA for the CDR3: TGTGCCACCAGCAGAGATCTCTACGGGACACTACGTTCCTACAATGAGCAGTTCTTC.

There are a few counts of this clonotype. The rearrangement uses TRBV9 and TRBJ1-2; TRBD1 aligns across 10 bases. Germline CDR1 reads SGDLS; CDR2 reads YYNGEE. V was clipped by 0 bases and J by 4 bases; unmatched bases: 3. This CDR3 is 15 amino acids long. This CDR3 is CASSVGDRGFYGYTF. In DNA form, the CDR3 reads TGTGCCAGCAGCGTAGGGGACAGGGGCTTCTATGGCTACACCTTC.

The J gene is TRBJ2-7, the V gene TRBV7-2, with 8 bases lining up with TRBD2. Germline V gene sequence: CDR1 SGHTA, CDR2 FQGNSA. Trimming took 5 bases from V and 0 from J; bases not matched to a gene: 9. The CDR3 extends over 16 amino acids. CDR3 nucleotides: TGTGCCAGCAGCAGGGGACGGAGCGGGGGCTCCTACGAGCAGTACTTC. Its protein product is CASSRGRSGGSYEQYF. The variable domain in full, completed from reference TRBV7-2 and TRBJ2-7, reads GAGVSQSPSNKVTEKGKDVELRCDPISGHTALYWYRQSLGQGLEFLIYFQGNSAPDKSGLPSDRFSAERTGGSVSTLTIQRTQQEDSAVYLCASSRGRSGGSYEQYFGPGTRLTVT.

The chain carries TRBV7-9 and TRBJ2-1; 9 positions agree with TRBD2. This CDR3 has 16 residues. Germline V lookup: CDR1 SEHNR, CDR2 FQNEAQ (reference sequence). The junction had 10 bases not matched to a gene; V was cut back by 6 bases and J by 4 bases. CDR3 protein: CASSRSGGGIYNEQFF. The CDR3 DNA reads TGTGCCAGCAGTCGTAGCGGGGGAGGGATTTACAATGAGCAGTTCTTC.

The J gene is TRBJ1-2, the V gene TRBV5-1; D remains unclear. This CDR3 comprises 14 residues. Trimming took off 1 base at V and 8 bases at J, with 15 bases between the two ends. CDR1 SGHRS and CDR2 YFSETQ come from the germline V gene. The CDR3 loop is CASSLPEGPRGYTF. In DNA form, the CDR3 reads TGCGCCAGCAGCTTGCCCGAGGGTCCGCGGGGCTACACCTTC. Using reference TRBV5-1 and TRBJ1-2 for the parts outside the CDR3, the full variable domain is KAGVTQTPRYLIKTRGQQVTLSCSPISGHRSVSWYQQTPGQGLQFLFEYFSETQRNKGNFPGRFSGRQFSNSRSEMNVSTLELGDSALYLCASSLPEGPRGYTFGSGTRLTVV.

This chain connects TRBV6-2 or TRBV6-3 to TRBJ2-7; TRBD2 matches 8 bases. V trimming: 7 bases; J trimming: 3 bases; junction bases outside the gene matches: 2. The CDR3 is made up of 12 amino acids. Germline CDR1 and CDR2: MNHEY and SVGEGT. CDR3 DNA sequence: TGTGCCAGCACCGGGGGGGGCTACGAGCAGTACTTC. Encoded protein: CASTGGGYEQYF.

The rearrangement uses TRBV30 and TRBJ1-5; tentative D call: TRBD1 (5 bases). Germline CDR1 reads GTSNPN; CDR2 reads SVGIG (reference sequence). The V and J ends lost 5 bases and 5 bases respectively, with 13 bases between them. The CDR3 loop spans 13 amino acids. Here the CDR3 DNA reads TGTGCCTGGGGATCTGGGGGATATCAGCCCCAGCATTTT. Translation gives CAWGSGGYQPQHF.

This clonotype has a handful of counts. The genes are TRBV19 and TRBJ2-7; 7 nucleotides align to TRBD1. The CDR3 spans 14 residues. The J segment lost 2 bases and the V segment lost 6 bases, leaving 7 bases of the junction unmatched. The germline V gene encodes CDR1 LNHDA and CDR2 SQIVND (reference sequence). The CDR3 DNA follows: TGTGCCAGTAGCGCCAGGGACAGAACCTACGAGCAGTACTTC. Protein sequence: CASSARDRTYEQYF.

This clonotype turned up a few times. The J gene is TRBJ2-5, the V gene TRBV10-3, with unresolved D. V was shortened by 0 bases and J by 5 bases, with 10 bases between the two germline ends. CDR1 is ENHRY, CDR2 SYGVKD, per germline. The CDR3 spans 14 residues. CDR3 in DNA: TGTGCCATCAGTGAGTCAGGGTATCCGGAGACCCAGTACTTC. Translation: CAISESGYPETQYF.

To note about this clonotype: This may be a read error: a much more frequent sequence differs by one nucleotide. V is TRBV5-1 and J is TRBJ2-5, with D perhaps TRBD2 (5 bases). Germline assignment: CDR1 SGHRS and CDR2 YFSETQ. The CDR3 is made up of 13 amino acids. DNA of the CDR3: TGCGCCAGCAGCTTGTCCGGAGGAGAGACCAAGTACTTC. It codes for CASSLSGGETKYF.

This rearrangement joins TRBV24-1 to TRBJ2-1; the match to TRBD1 covers 10 bases. Germline V gives CDR1 KGHDR, CDR2 SFDVKD. This CDR3 is built from 17 residues. Trimming at V came to 5 bases and at J to 6 bases, leaving 12 bases not matched to a gene. The CDR3 DNA follows: TGTGCCACCAGTGTCGACAGGGGGCTAGCGGGCTCCAATGAGCAGTTCTTC. Encoded protein: CATSVDRGLAGSNEQFF.

This clonotype was detected ten times or more. The rearrangement uses TRBV5-1 and TRBJ2-7, with a tentative D call TRBD2 (5 bases). The V end was cut by 4 bases, the J end by 2 bases, with 13 bases between. CDR3 size: 14 residues. The germline V gene has CDR1 SGHRS and CDR2 YFSETQ. The CDR3 sequence is CASSNTGNPYEQYF. The CDR3 DNA reads as TGCGCCAGCAGCAACACGGGAAACCCCTACGAGCAGTACTTC.

This clonotype occurred a few times. The J gene is TRBJ2-5, the V gene TRBV5-1; D ambiguous. V was clipped by 0 bases and J by 2 bases, with 8 bases between them. Germline CDR1 and CDR2: SGHRS and YFSETQ. The CDR3 runs 14 residues. The CDR3 DNA reads as TGCGCCAGCAGCTTGGTGTCTACACAAGAGACCCAGTACTTC. Translating gives CASSLVSTQETQYF.

The sample holds a few counts of this clonotype. This chain uses TRBV2 with TRBJ2-3; the D is unclear. This CDR3 spans 13 amino acids. Trimming removed 4 bases at V and 1 base at J, with 6 bases between. Germline values: CDR1 SNHLY, CDR2 FYNNEI. CDR3 protein: CASSGSGTDTQYF. CDR3 nucleotide sequence: TGTGCCAGCAGTGGAAGCGGCACAGATACGCAGTATTTT.

This clonotype has a handful of counts. The chain links TRBV24-1 to TRBJ2-7; D is perhaps TRBD1 or TRBD2 (5 bases each). The CDR3 has 13 residues. The germline gives CDR1 KGHDR, CDR2 SFDVKD. V was clipped by 3 bases and J by 5 bases, with 10 bases between them. In nucleotides, the CDR3 is TGTGCCACCAGTGATGGGACGGACGACGAGCAGTACTTC. Amino acids: CATSDGTDDEQYF.

This chain joins TRBV21-1 and TRBJ2-7; the table gives TRBD1 as D, unverified against the DNA. TRBV21-1 is annotated as a pseudogene. This CDR3 is built from 16 residues. The DNA for the CDR3 is TGTGCCAGCAGCTCTCCCCTGGAGGGTCACAGGTACGAGCAGTACTTC. Its translation: CASSSPLEGHRYEQYF.

This clonotype occurred a few times. The rearrangement joins TRBV3-1 to TRBJ2-3; TRBD1 might be the D (6 bases). The CDR3 consists of 14 residues. CDR1 LGHDT and CDR2 YNNKEL come from the germline V gene (reference sequence). V lost 3 bases and J lost 2, with 9 bases in between. The CDR3 loop is CASSQRTATDTQYF. The CDR3 nucleotides are TGTGCCAGCAGCCAGAGGACAGCCACAGATACGCAGTATTTT.

This clonotype was recorded only once. The chain couples TRBV15 to TRBJ1-4; possibly TRBD1 for D (5 bases). The CDR3 sequence is 15 residues long. The germline CDR1 and CDR2 sequences are LNHNV and YYDKDF (reference sequence). Trimming removed 0 bases at V and 8 bases at J, with 13 bases between. The CDR3 here is CATSRETGAREKLFF. CDR3 in DNA: TGTGCCACCAGCAGAGAGACTGGGGCTAGGGAAAAACTGTTTTTT.

This clonotype was picked up many times. The chain couples TRBV12-3 or TRBV12-4 to TRBJ1-6; a weak D match, TRBD1 (5 bases). The V end lost 2 bases, the J end lost 8 bases, and 10 bases lay between the germline ends. CDR3 size: 14 residues. CDR3 DNA: TGTGCCAGCAGTTTATCTAGGGGTGATTCACCCCTCCACTTT. This sequence encodes CASSLSRGDSPLHF.